This entry concerns a single T cell receptor (beta chain). This entry belongs to a study of blood T cell repertoires in COVID-19. Study-wide background: The origin of the acute and convalescent COVID-19 samples was the United States, Italy and Spain.

As processed by the authors: Researchers report that nucleated cell counts were estimated from reference gene primer amplification. The data were produced by immunoSEQ multiplex PCR, yet TCRdb's version contains in-frame clones alone and is incomplete. The DNA was the basis for D and trimming; V, J and clone size are from that table. The sample carries about 54,000 clones, roughly 91% recorded once. The V gene lost 3 bases and the J gene lost 0 bases, with 13 bases spanning the gap. Germline V gene lookup returns CDR1 SGHNT and CDR2 YYREEE (reference sequence). The CDR3 has 16 amino acids. The source material was peripheral blood. This receptor was obtained from a man aged 45-65 years with active COVID-19. The chain links TRBV5-4 to TRBJ2-1, with no clear D. CDR3 bases: TGTGCCAGCAGCTCCGGTACTACCCGCTCCTACAATGAGCAGTTCTTC. Protein: CASSSGTTRSYNEQFF.